This TCR beta chain was recovered during a study of CD4 T cells in relation to SARS-CoV-2 and coronaviruses. Unexposed donor CD4+ T cells date from about 2011-2018, before the COVID-19 pandemic. Comment on this clone: Its target is not known.

Germline V gene lookup returns CDR1 MDHEN and CDR2 SYDVKM. This CDR3 spans 16 amino acids. J gave up 3 bases and V 6 bases, and 12 bases lay outside the gene matches. Study-level findings and limits: Samples before the pandemic and after infection were not matched within any donor. About 65% of donors had memory CD4+ clonotypes crossrecognizing SARS-CoV-2 and common cold coronavirus spike. Crossreactive clones expanded significantly less to SARS-CoV-2 than monoreactive clones. Memory recall responses, not primary responses primed in culture, are what the assay detects.

TCRdb's table, derived via immunoSEQ multiplex PCR, lists solely in-frame clones and lacks some. The data contain roughly 57,000 clones, roughly 89% of them singletons. Material: memory CD4+ T cells from PBMCs. The chain employs TRBV28 and TRBJ2-7; 9 bases agree with TRBD2. This TCR came from a human donor in good health. The CDR3 DNA sequence: TGTGCCAGCAGCTCGGCCGGGACTAGCAGAAACTACGAGCAGTACTTC. Protein product: CASSSAGTSRNYEQYF.